A single count supports the clone carrying this T cell receptor beta chain. Its antigen is not known. This sample was taken from a study of CD8 T cells in Susac syndrome. Study conclusions and caveats: An acknowledgment was made by the study that its TCR sequencing and HLA analysis involved relatively few individuals.

RNA totalling roughly 0.45 to 1 ug underwent reverse transcription with random hexamers. TCRdb recomputed calls from the immunoSEQ multiplex PCR reads with MiXCR, one row per CDR3 protein. The repertoire holds 150,000 to 200,000 distinct CDR3 sequences, with over 85% as singletons. V was pared by 7 bases and J by 4 bases, with 10 bases between. The CDR3 contains 12 residues. Germline-derived CDR1 and CDR2 are MNHEY and SVGAGI. Sequencing of TCR beta was performed on blood CD8+ T cells and on blood CD4+ T cells. TEMRA cells were FACS-enriched, unlike CD8+ and CD4+ T cells, which were negatively isolated.

The chain carries TRBV6-5 and TRBJ1-2; no firm D call. The sequenced sample was CD4+ T cells from PBMCs. This receptor was taken from a human donor in good health. CDR3 nucleotides: TGTGCCAGCACCTACGGTGGCTATGGCTACACCTTC. Its translation: CASTYGGYGYTF.